The 17 T cell receptor beta chains listed next were all sequenced from one sample in a study of blood T cells in healthy people across ages. Using a J-beta primer mix together with a sample-barcoded 5' primer, a second PCR was run for roughly 6 to 11 cycles. TCRdb reanalysed the 5' RACE reads using MiXCR and keeps one entry per CDR3 protein. The repertoire holds hundreds of thousands of distinct CDR3 sequences, with roughly three fifths as singletons. The source material was blood. The receptors originated from a man aged 40-49 years in good health.

This clonotype came up a few times. The chain joins TRBV11-2 to TRBJ1-6; perhaps TRBD1 as D (6 bases). Trimming stripped 2 bases from V and 7 bases from J, with 12 bases between. The CDR3 has 15 residues. The germline CDR1 and CDR2 sequences are SGHAT and FQNNGV. The CDR3 DNA reads as TGTGCCAGCAGCTTACGGGGACAAACGAATTCACCCCTCCACTTT. This gives the protein CASSLRGQTNSPLHF.

The gene calls are TRBV27 and TRBJ2-3, with D uncertain. The germline CDR1 and CDR2 sequences are MNHEY and SMNVEV (reference sequence). V lost 7 bases and J lost 2, with 13 bases in between. CDR3 length: 14 residues. The CDR3 bases are TGTGCCAGCATCCCGAGCGCCCACACAGATACGCAGTATTTT. Translating gives CASIPSAHTDTQYF.

This clonotype has only a few counts. The chain has TRBV10-2 and TRBJ2-5; no clear D gene. The CDR3 loop spans 14 amino acids. CDR1 and CDR2 (germline): WSHSY, SAAADI. The V end was cut by 6 bases, the J end by 0 bases, with 11 bases between. In DNA, the CDR3 is TGCGCCAGCAGATTCTCCAACTACCAAGAGACCCAGTACTTC. Its translation: CASRFSNYQETQYF.

The V and J genes are TRBV14 and TRBJ2-2, with a weak D call TRBD1 (5 bases). The CDR3 contains 14 residues. CDR1 is SGHDN, CDR2 FVKESK, per germline. Deletions cut 4 bases from V and 4 bases from J, with 10 bases between. CDR3 DNA sequence: TGTGCCAGCAGCCTCCGGACAACCACCGGGGAGCTGTTTTTT. Protein sequence: CASSLRTTTGELFF.

The V and J genes are TRBV15 and TRBJ2-5; D gene ambiguous. CDR3 size: 12 residues. The germline CDR1 and CDR2 sequences are LNHNV and YYDKDF (reference sequence). V was trimmed by 3 bases and J by 5 bases, leaving 7 bases between them. The CDR3 here is CATSSPGETQYF. In DNA form, the CDR3 reads TGTGCCACCAGCAGCCCCGGGGAGACCCAGTACTTC. Together with reference TRBV15 and TRBJ2-5, the CDR3 gives the full variable domain: DAMVIQNPRYQVTQFGKPVTLSCSQTLNHNVMYWYQQKSSQAPKLLFHYYDKDFNNEADTPDNFQSRRPNTSFCFLDIRSPGLGDTAMYLCATSSPGETQYFGPGTRLLVL.

This clonotype was recorded once. The chain recombines TRBV11-2 with TRBJ1-2; tentative D call: TRBD1 (5 bases). The CDR3 runs to 14 residues. The germline V gene has CDR1 SGHAT and CDR2 FQNNGV. Trimming removed 7 bases at V and 8 bases at J, with 20 bases between. The CDR3 is CASTPGQGGGGYTF. The DNA for the CDR3 is TGTGCCAGCACCCCTGGGCAGGGCGGCGGAGGCTACACCTTC.

The rearrangement joins TRBV6-2 or TRBV6-3 to TRBJ2-7; weak D call: TRBD1 (6 bases). The J call may be faulty, since TRBJ2-5 better matches the DNA end. From germline, CDR1 is MNHEY and CDR2 SVGEGT. The CDR3 length is 12 residues. The CDR3 coding sequence is TGTGCCAGCAACCAGGGGTGGGAGACCCAGTACTTC. Protein sequence: CASNQGWETQYF.

DNA of the CDR3: TGTGCCAGCAGTTTATACAGGGGAGGTGAAAAACTGTTTTTT. Residues: CASSLYRGGEKLFF. The chain combines TRBV12-3 or TRBV12-4 with TRBJ1-4; 7 bases line up with TRBD1. The CDR3 length is 14 residues. Unmatched junction bases numbered 4, after V lost 2 bases and J lost 7 bases.

This clonotype appeared a single time. The chain uses TRBV5-4 and TRBJ1-2; 7 nucleotides match TRBD1. In germline, CDR1 is SGHNT, CDR2 YYREEE (reference sequence). V trimming: 4 bases; J trimming: 3 bases; junction bases outside the gene matches: 6. The CDR3 loop spans 14 amino acids. CDR3 in DNA: TGTGCCAGCAGCCTGACAGGGCCGCACTATGGCTACACCTTC. It translates to CASSLTGPHYGYTF.

The CDR3 loop reads CASSFLGLAGGKYNEQFF. The CDR3 DNA follows: TGCGCCAGCAGCTTCCTAGGACTAGCGGGAGGGAAGTACAATGAGCAGTTCTTC. This chain uses TRBV5-1 with TRBJ2-1, with 15 bases lining up with TRBD2. There are 18 residues in the CDR3. Germline trimming cut 2 bases from V and 4 bases from J; bases unmatched to any gene: 7. Germline CDR1 is SGHRS and CDR2 is YFSETQ. The complete variable domain, with remaining parts taken from reference TRBV5-1 and TRBJ2-1, reads KAGVTQTPRYLIKTRGQQVTLSCSPISGHRSVSWYQQTPGQGLQFLFEYFSETQRNKGNFPGRFSGRQFSNSRSEMNVSTLELGDSALYLCASSFLGLAGGKYNEQFFGPGTRLTVL.

This clonotype was picked up a small number of times. The chain couples TRBV29-1 to TRBJ2-1; 10 bases line up with TRBD2. V shed 6 bases, J shed 2 bases, and the junction held 7 bases outside the gene matches. Germline lookup yields CDR1 SQVTM and CDR2 ANQGSEA. The CDR3 covers 15 residues. CDR3 nucleotides: TGCAGCGTCCGGGCTAGCGGGAGCCCCTACAATGAGCAGTTCTTC. As protein: CSVRASGSPYNEQFF.

This clonotype was detected only a few times. CDR3 sequence reads: CASSQGTSERTDTQYF. The DNA for the CDR3 is TGTGCCAGCAGCCAAGGGACTAGCGAACGCACAGATACGCAGTATTTT. The J gene is TRBJ2-3, the V gene TRBV3-1; 9 nucleotides match TRBD2. J was trimmed by 1 base and V by 1 base; bases with no gene match: 3. The germline CDR1 and CDR2 sequences are LGHDT and YNNKEL (reference sequence). This CDR3 contains 16 residues.

V gene TRBV3-1 combines with J gene TRBJ2-1; D ambiguous. From germline, CDR1 is LGHDT and CDR2 YNNKEL (reference sequence). Trimming removed 4 bases at V and 7 bases at J, with 11 bases between. This CDR3 has 13 amino acids. In DNA, the CDR3 is TGTGCCAGCAGCCTAAGCCCGAGAAATGAGCAGTTCTTC. Its protein is CASSLSPRNEQFF.

The chain combines TRBV10-3 with TRBJ2-1, with TRBD2 matching over 7 bases. J was trimmed by 5 bases and V by 2 bases; bases with no gene match: 12. In germline, CDR1 is ENHRY, CDR2 SYGVKD. CDR3 length equals 17 residues. CDR3: CAISEDGGGSYDNEQFF. In DNA, the CDR3 is TGTGCCATCAGTGAGGATGGCGGCGGGAGTTACGACAATGAGCAGTTCTTC.

This clonotype occurred a few times. The chain recombines TRBV4-3 with TRBJ2-4, with D tentatively TRBD2 (5 bases). Germline assignment: CDR1 LGHNA and CDR2 YSLEER. The CDR3 extends over 17 amino acids. Deletions cut 0 bases from V and 8 bases from J, with 20 bases between. The CDR3 protein is CASSQDLGGHTGYIQYF. The CDR3 DNA reads as TGCGCCAGCAGCCAAGATCTGGGCGGCCACACGGGGTACATTCAGTACTTC.

The V call is TRBV14, the J call TRBJ1-4; D is possibly TRBD1 (5 bases). Germline CDR1 reads SGHDN; CDR2 reads FVKESK. Deletions cut 3 bases from V and 8 bases from J, with 25 bases between. The CDR3 has 18 amino acids. CDR3 nucleotide sequence: TGTGCCAGCAGCCATAGAACCCGGGGCTCGCCAGGAGGCGAAAAACTGTTTTTT. Translated: CASSHRTRGSPGGEKLFF.

This chain joins TRBV7-9 and TRBJ1-2; a weak D match, TRBD1 (5 bases). CDR1 and CDR2 from the germline V gene are SEHNR and FQNEAQ (reference sequence). The CDR3 is made up of 15 amino acids. Trimming removed 5 bases from V and 1 base from J, with 14 bases in between. The CDR3 loop reads CASSRRDLLNYGYTF. The CDR3 DNA reads TGTGCCAGCAGCCGCCGGGACCTCCTTAACTATGGCTACACCTTC.